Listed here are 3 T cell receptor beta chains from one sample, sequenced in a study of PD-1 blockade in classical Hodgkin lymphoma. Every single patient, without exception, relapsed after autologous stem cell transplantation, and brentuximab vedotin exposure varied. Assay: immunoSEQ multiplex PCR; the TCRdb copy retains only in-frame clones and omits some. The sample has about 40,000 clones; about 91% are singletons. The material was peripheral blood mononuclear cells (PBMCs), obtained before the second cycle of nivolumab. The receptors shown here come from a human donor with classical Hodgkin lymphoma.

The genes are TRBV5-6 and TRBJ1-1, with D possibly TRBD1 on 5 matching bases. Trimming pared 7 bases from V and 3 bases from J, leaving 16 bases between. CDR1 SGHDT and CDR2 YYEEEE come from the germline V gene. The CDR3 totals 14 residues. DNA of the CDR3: TGTGCCAGCCGCTATCGCCCGGGGGACACTGAAGCTTTCTTT. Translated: CASRYRPGDTEAFF.

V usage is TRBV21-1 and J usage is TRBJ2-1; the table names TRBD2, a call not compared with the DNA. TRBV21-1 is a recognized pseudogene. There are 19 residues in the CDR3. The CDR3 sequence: CASSKEEEGPNNSYNEQFF. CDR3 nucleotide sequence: TGTGCCAGCAGCAAAGAGGAGGAAGGGCCAAATAACTCCTACAATGAGCAGTTCTTC.

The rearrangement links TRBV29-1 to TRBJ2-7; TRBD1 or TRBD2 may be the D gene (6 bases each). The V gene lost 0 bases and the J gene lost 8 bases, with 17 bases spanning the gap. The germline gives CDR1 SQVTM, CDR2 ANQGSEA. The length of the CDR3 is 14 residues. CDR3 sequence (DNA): TGCAGCGTTGAAGACGGGGGCTCCAGTGGGAAGCAGTACTTC. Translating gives CSVEDGGSSGKQYF.